This is a list of T cell receptor beta chains from one sample in a study of blood T cell repertoires in COVID-19. Sequenced by immunoSEQ multiplex PCR; TCRdb stores in-frame clones only, minus some. The sample has roughly 85,000 clones, 86% seen once; the top ten hold 25% to 30%. Sequencing was carried out using peripheral blood. The receptors derive from a man aged 45-65 years with active or convalescent COVID-19. The CDR3 runs from the conserved cysteine through the conserved F or W. D genes are given only for firm matches. Rows give clone size only sometimes, using once, few, many, or a class for an expanded clone.

>-|TRBV4-1|TRBJ2-1|TRBD1
CASSQDPGGQYNEQFF
TGCGCCAGCAGCCAAGATCCAGGGGGACAATACAATGAGCAGTTCTTC
>once|TRBV18|TRBJ2-1|TRBD1
CASSTGTGIGNEQFF
TGTGCCAGCTCAACCGGGACAGGGATAGGCAATGAGCAGTTCTTC
>-|TRBV3-1/TRBV3-2|TRBJ2-5|TRBD2
CASSQRGGSETQYF
TGTGCCAGCAGCCAAAGGGGAGGGTCAGAGACCCAGTACTTC
>once|TRBV4-2|TRBJ2-7|TRBD2
CASSQDVVAGGSPYEQYF
TGTGCCAGCAGCCAAGATGTGGTAGCGGGAGGCTCGCCCTACGAGCAGTACTTC
>-|TRBV11-3|TRBJ2-5|TRBD1
CASSLGTGQETQYF
TGTGCCAGCAGCCTCGGGACAGGGCAAGAGACCCAGTACTTC
>once|TRBV10-3|TRBJ2-7|TRBD1
CAISERDRVPNSYEQYF
TGTGCCATCAGTGAGCGGGACAGGGTACCAAATTCCTACGAGCAGTACTTC
>-|TRBV7-9|TRBJ2-7|-
CASSLTTGLHEQYF
TGTGCCAGCAGCTTAACCACAGGGCTCCACGAGCAGTACTTC
>-|TRBV6-6|TRBJ1-2|TRBD1
CASSYRSTGARGYTF
TGTGCCAGCAGTTACCGTTCGACAGGGGCCCGTGGCTACACCTTC
>-|TRBV5-1|TRBJ2-7|-
CASSFQGSGVVGQYF
TGCGCCAGCAGCTTTCAGGGATCCGGCGTCGTAGGACAGTACTTC
>-|TRBV12-3/TRBV12-4|TRBJ1-5|-
CASSFRGPQHF
TGTGCCAGCAGTTTCAGGGGGCCCCAGCATTTT
>-|TRBV19|TRBJ1-1|-
CASKQGLYTEAFF
TGTGCCAGTAAACAGGGCTTGTACACTGAAGCTTTCTTT
>-|TRBV7-2|TRBJ2-1|TRBD1
CASSFWQNRGSYNEQFF
TGTGCCAGCAGCTTTTGGCAGAACAGGGGCTCCTACAATGAGCAGTTCTTC
>-|TRBV29-1|TRBJ1-1|TRBD1
CSGGQGGNTEAFF
TGCAGCGGGGGACAGGGGGGAAACACTGAAGCTTTCTTT
>once|TRBV6-1|TRBJ2-3|-
CASSDAADTQYF
TGTGCCAGCAGTGATGCGGCAGATACGCAGTATTTT
>-|TRBV5-1|TRBJ2-7|TRBD2
CASSLRSFGGDEQYF
TGCGCCAGCAGCTTGAGGTCATTTGGGGGGGACGAGCAGTACTTC
>once|TRBV7-8|TRBJ2-3|TRBD1
CASSKTGAHTDTQYF
TGTGCCAGCAGCAAGACAGGGGCCCACACAGATACGCAGTATTTT
>-|TRBV19|TRBJ1-1|-
CASSSTGGRTEAFF
TGTGCCAGTAGTTCGACGGGGGGAAGGACTGAAGCTTTCTTT
>once|TRBV6-5|TRBJ2-3|-
CASSYRRGVADTQYF
TGTGCCAGCAGTTATCGCAGGGGGGTAGCAGATACGCAGTATTTT
>-|TRBV7-8|TRBJ2-7|TRBD1
CASSRDRTGSYEQYF
TGTGCCAGCAGCCGAGACAGGACAGGCTCCTACGAGCAGTACTTC
>-|TRBV5-1|TRBJ1-1|TRBD1
CASSLETGTANRNTEAFF
TGCGCCAGCAGCTTGGAGACAGGGACAGCTAACAGGAACACTGAAGCTTTCTTT
>-|TRBV24-1|TRBJ1-4|-
CATSDQASGYEKLFF
TGTGCCACCAGTGACCAAGCTTCGGGGTATGAAAAACTGTTTTTT
>-|TRBV28|TRBJ1-3|TRBD1
CASRRKGQGAISGNTIYF
TGTGCCAGCAGACGAAAGGGACAGGGGGCGATTTCTGGAAACACCATATATTTT
>-|TRBV21-1|TRBJ1-5|-
CASSKSRGGGNQPQHF
TGTGCCAGCAGCAAAAGCCGAGGGGGAGGCAATCAGCCCCAGCATTTT
>-|TRBV18|TRBJ2-3|-
CASSPEDGYYTQYF
TGTGCCAGCTCACCGGAGGACGGATACTATACGCAGTATTTT
>-|TRBV5-1|TRBJ2-1|-
CASSLPIRGNEQFF
TGCGCCAGCAGCTTGCCGATTCGCGGCAATGAGCAGTTCTTC
>-|TRBV27|TRBJ1-4|-
CASSYQGGATANEKLFF
TGTGCCAGCAGTTATCAAGGAGGAGCAACTGCTAATGAAAAACTGTTTTTT
>once|TRBV19|TRBJ2-7|-
CASSVSGTPSYEQYF
TGTGCCAGTAGCGTATCCGGGACACCTTCCTACGAGCAGTACTTC
>-|TRBV24-1|TRBJ2-2|TRBD2
CATSEDGLAGTGELFF
TGTGCCACCAGTGAGGACGGACTAGCAGGCACCGGGGAGCTGTTTTTT
>-|TRBV4-3|TRBJ2-4|TRBD2
CASSHTGGENIQYF
TGCGCCAGCAGCCATACGGGAGGAGAAAACATTCAGTACTTC
>-|TRBV21-1|TRBJ1-6|-
CASSKGDRGRPPGSYNSPLHF
TGTGCCAGCAGCAAAGGGGACAGGGGGCGTCCCCCGGGCTCCTATAATTCACCCCTCCACTTT
>-|TRBV5-1|TRBJ2-5|TRBD2
CASSLGLAGETQYF
TGCGCCAGCAGCTTGGGACTAGCGGGAGAGACCCAGTACTTC
>once|TRBV7-2|TRBJ2-1|-
CASSLVGGAHSYNEQFF
TGTGCCAGCAGCTTAGTCGGGGGAGCCCATTCCTACAATGAGCAGTTCTTC
>few|TRBV3-1/TRBV3-2|TRBJ2-1|-
CASSMDSISYNEQFF
TGTGCCAGCAGCATGGACAGCATATCGTACAATGAGCAGTTCTTC
>-|TRBV7-2|TRBJ1-5|-
CASSLASDNQPQHF
TGTGCCAGCAGCTTAGCGTCAGACAATCAGCCCCAGCATTTT
>-|TRBV6-2/TRBV6-3|TRBJ2-7|TRBD2
CASSYTPGTSGGYEQYF
TGTGCCAGCAGTTACACGCCCGGGACTAGCGGGGGGTACGAGCAGTACTTC
>-|TRBV5-1|TRBJ2-7|-
CASSLDGGVYEQYF
TGCGCCAGCAGCTTGGATGGAGGGGTCTACGAGCAGTACTTC
>-|TRBV5-1|TRBJ1-3|-
CASSQLRGDFSGNTIYF
TGCGCCAGCAGCCAACTCCGGGGTGACTTTTCTGGAAACACCATATATTTT
>-|TRBV3-1/TRBV3-2|TRBJ2-3|-
CASRGGGADTQYF
TGTGCCAGTAGGGGGGGAGGTGCAGATACGCAGTATTTT
>-|TRBV10-3|TRBJ2-7|TRBD1
CAISGGQGITYEQYF
TGTGCCATCAGCGGGGGACAGGGGATTACCTACGAGCAGTACTTC
>-|TRBV19|TRBJ2-7|TRBD1
CASSMGQGLYEQYF
TGTGCCAGTAGTATGGGACAGGGCCTCTACGAGCAGTACTTC